Listed below are T cell receptor beta chains from one sample, sequenced in a study of identical twins. A single record per CDR3 protein comes from TCRdb applying MiXCR to the 5' RACE reads. The data hold about 460,000 distinct CDR3 sequences, with around 14% observed a single time. The sample was also reused in another study, on yellow fever vaccine responses in identical twins.

The specimen sequenced was CD4+ T cells sorted from blood. All receptors derive from a woman under 30 in good health. CDR3s include the opening cysteine and the closing phenylalanine or tryptophan. A D gene is named only where the DNA matches it firmly. Clone size appears in some rows only: once, few, many, or a class for an expanded clone.

d_call: .; clone_size: few; j_call: TRBJ1-5; v_call: TRBV7-2; cdr3_aa: CASSLGQYSNQPQHF; cdr3_nt: TGTGCCAGCAGCTTAGGCCAGTATAGCAATCAGCCCCAGCATTTT
d_call: .; clone_size: few; j_call: TRBJ2-1; v_call: TRBV6-1; cdr3_aa: CASSRTPGSYNEQFF; cdr3_nt: TGTGCCAGCAGCAGGACCCCCGGGTCCTACAATGAGCAGTTCTTC
d_call: TRBD2; clone_size: .; j_call: TRBJ2-1; v_call: TRBV6-1; cdr3_aa: CASSFLAGASREQFF; cdr3_nt: TGTGCCAGCAGCTTTTTAGCGGGAGCTTCCCGGGAGCAGTTCTTC
d_call: TRBD1; clone_size: few; j_call: TRBJ2-2; v_call: TRBV2; cdr3_aa: CASSAQGAPGELFF; cdr3_nt: TGTGCCAGCAGCGCACAGGGGGCCCCCGGGGAGCTGTTTTTT
d_call: TRBD1; clone_size: few; j_call: TRBJ2-7; v_call: TRBV24-1; cdr3_aa: CATSDADRGYYEQYF; cdr3_nt: TGTGCCACCAGTGATGCGGACAGGGGATACTACGAGCAGTACTTC
d_call: .; clone_size: .; j_call: TRBJ1-2; v_call: TRBV11-2; cdr3_aa: CASRRSGNYGYTF; cdr3_nt: TGTGCCAGCAGACGGTCGGGGAACTATGGCTACACCTTC
d_call: .; clone_size: .; j_call: TRBJ1-1; v_call: TRBV6-1; cdr3_aa: CASRLPGRKNTEAFF; cdr3_nt: TGTGCCAGCAGACTTCCGGGCAGGAAGAATACTGAAGCTTTCTTT
d_call: .; clone_size: .; j_call: TRBJ2-3; v_call: TRBV19; cdr3_aa: CASSRGRDTQYF; cdr3_nt: TGTGCCAGTAGTAGGGGTCGAGATACGCAGTATTTT
d_call: .; clone_size: few; j_call: TRBJ2-1; v_call: TRBV29-1; cdr3_aa: CSVPSTVGNEQFF; cdr3_nt: TGCAGCGTCCCTTCTACCGTCGGGAATGAGCAGTTCTTC
d_call: TRBD1; clone_size: .; j_call: TRBJ1-4; v_call: TRBV2; cdr3_aa: CASRGQGVGEKLFF; cdr3_nt: TGTGCCAGCAGAGGACAGGGGGTAGGAGAAAAACTGTTTTTT
d_call: .; clone_size: few; j_call: TRBJ2-7; v_call: TRBV15; cdr3_aa: CATSDGRFYEQYF; cdr3_nt: TGTGCCACCAGCGATGGGCGGTTCTACGAGCAGTACTTC
d_call: .; clone_size: .; j_call: TRBJ2-2; v_call: TRBV4-3; cdr3_aa: CASSQVGRGLTGELFF; cdr3_nt: TGCGCCAGCAGCCAAGTGGGGCGTGGGCTCACCGGGGAGCTGTTTTTT
d_call: TRBD2; clone_size: few; j_call: TRBJ2-1; v_call: TRBV7-9; cdr3_aa: CASSFVREGIEQFF; cdr3_nt: TGTGCCAGCAGCTTTGTGCGGGAGGGGATTGAGCAGTTCTTC
d_call: .; clone_size: .; j_call: TRBJ2-3; v_call: TRBV24-1; cdr3_aa: CATSDLGRNTDTQYF; cdr3_nt: TGTGCCACCAGTGATTTGGGGCGGAACACAGATACGCAGTATTTT
d_call: .; clone_size: .; j_call: TRBJ2-1; v_call: TRBV20-1; cdr3_aa: CSALPALPFPNEQFF; cdr3_nt: TGCAGCGCTCTCCCCGCCCTACCGTTTCCCAATGAGCAGTTCTTC
d_call: TRBD1; clone_size: few; j_call: TRBJ2-1; v_call: TRBV28; cdr3_aa: CASSPRFSVRDRANEQFF; cdr3_nt: TGTGCCAGCAGTCCCCGATTCTCAGTCCGGGACAGGGCGAATGAGCAGTTCTTC
d_call: .; clone_size: .; j_call: TRBJ2-5; v_call: TRBV24-1; cdr3_aa: CATRVRHPGETQYF; cdr3_nt: TGTGCCACCAGAGTACGACACCCGGGGGAGACCCAGTACTTC
d_call: .; clone_size: many; j_call: TRBJ2-2; v_call: TRBV9; cdr3_aa: CASSVQGTGELFF; cdr3_nt: TGTGCCAGCAGCGTCCAGGGGACCGGGGAGCTGTTTTTT
d_call: .; clone_size: few; j_call: TRBJ2-7; v_call: TRBV2; cdr3_aa: CASSDPPGYEQYF; cdr3_nt: TGTGCCAGCAGTGACCCACCAGGGTACGAGCAGTACTTC
d_call: TRBD1; clone_size: few; j_call: TRBJ1-2; v_call: TRBV12-3/TRBV12-4; cdr3_aa: CASSFGDRGGYTF; cdr3_nt: TGTGCCAGCAGTTTTGGGGACAGGGGTGGCTACACCTTC
d_call: .; clone_size: .; j_call: TRBJ2-7; v_call: TRBV7-2; cdr3_aa: CASSLDYASYEQYF; cdr3_nt: TGTGCCAGCAGCTTAGACTACGCTTCCTACGAGCAGTACTTC
d_call: .; clone_size: .; j_call: TRBJ2-7; v_call: TRBV28; cdr3_aa: CASSPVGLGEQYF; cdr3_nt: TGTGCCAGCAGTCCCGTGGGTTTGGGAGAGCAGTACTTC
d_call: TRBD2; clone_size: .; j_call: TRBJ2-6; v_call: TRBV11-2; cdr3_aa: CASSLLAGGSSGANVLTF; cdr3_nt: TGTGCCAGCAGCTTGTTAGCGGGGGGAAGCTCTGGGGCCAACGTCCTGACTTTC
d_call: TRBD1; clone_size: .; j_call: TRBJ1-1; v_call: TRBV5-1; cdr3_aa: CASSLGQGEAFF; cdr3_nt: TGCGCCAGCAGCTTGGGACAGGGTGAAGCTTTCTTT
d_call: .; clone_size: .; j_call: TRBJ2-6; v_call: TRBV14; cdr3_aa: CASSQYTGRISGANVLTF; cdr3_nt: TGTGCCAGCAGCCAATATACAGGGAGAATCTCTGGGGCCAACGTCCTGACTTTC
d_call: TRBD2; clone_size: .; j_call: TRBJ2-5; v_call: TRBV6-5; cdr3_aa: CASSYALAGAPFQYF; cdr3_nt: TGTGCCAGCAGTTACGCGCTAGCGGGGGCACCTTTTCAGTACTTC
d_call: TRBD1; clone_size: .; j_call: TRBJ1-4; v_call: TRBV15; cdr3_aa: CATSRDRDRNEKLFF; cdr3_nt: TGTGCCACCAGCAGAGATCGGGACAGGAATGAAAAACTGTTTTTT
d_call: TRBD2; clone_size: .; j_call: TRBJ2-1; v_call: TRBV7-2; cdr3_aa: CASSGTSRNEQFF; cdr3_nt: TGTGCCAGCAGCGGGACTAGCAGGAATGAGCAGTTCTTC
d_call: .; clone_size: few; j_call: TRBJ2-1; v_call: TRBV7-3; cdr3_aa: CASSFGGGEQFF; cdr3_nt: TGTGCCAGCAGCTTTGGAGGCGGTGAGCAGTTCTTC
d_call: .; clone_size: few; j_call: TRBJ2-1; v_call: TRBV5-4; cdr3_aa: CASSLPPAPGSSYNEQFF; cdr3_nt: TGTGCCAGCAGCTTGCCGCCGGCCCCAGGGAGCTCCTACAATGAGCAGTTCTTC
d_call: TRBD1; clone_size: .; j_call: TRBJ2-5; v_call: TRBV20-1; cdr3_aa: CSVTTGTGLKTQYF; cdr3_nt: TGCAGTGTCACCACAGGGACAGGGTTAAAGACCCAGTACTTC
d_call: .; clone_size: .; j_call: TRBJ2-1; v_call: TRBV11-2; cdr3_aa: CASSLRRDKNEQFF; cdr3_nt: TGTGCCAGCAGCTTACGACGGGACAAGAATGAGCAGTTCTTC
d_call: .; clone_size: .; j_call: TRBJ2-3; v_call: TRBV2; cdr3_aa: CAISFEGFARKESDTQYF; cdr3_nt: TGTGCCATCAGTTTCGAGGGATTCGCTAGAAAAGAATCAGATACGCAGTATTTT
d_call: TRBD2; clone_size: .; j_call: TRBJ2-3; v_call: TRBV7-2; cdr3_aa: CASSFIAGGVPDTQYF; cdr3_nt: TGTGCCAGCAGCTTCATAGCGGGGGGCGTTCCAGATACGCAGTATTTT
d_call: TRBD2; clone_size: .; j_call: TRBJ2-1; v_call: TRBV28; cdr3_aa: CASSLAGTSVYNEQFF; cdr3_nt: TGTGCCAGCAGTTTGGCCGGGACTAGCGTCTACAATGAGCAGTTCTTC
d_call: .; clone_size: .; j_call: TRBJ1-4; v_call: TRBV5-6; cdr3_aa: CASSFRGPPFNEKLFF; cdr3_nt: TGTGCCAGCAGCTTTAGGGGACCCCCTTTTAATGAAAAACTGTTTTTT
d_call: .; clone_size: .; j_call: TRBJ2-1; v_call: TRBV20-1; cdr3_aa: CSTGTPSSYNEQFF; cdr3_nt: TGCAGTACGGGGACCCCAAGCTCCTACAATGAGCAGTTCTTC
d_call: .; clone_size: few; j_call: TRBJ1-2; v_call: TRBV19; cdr3_aa: CASDGGAYMGRTF; cdr3_nt: TGTGCCAGCGACGGCGGGGCGTATATGGGGAGGACCTTC
d_call: TRBD1; clone_size: few; j_call: TRBJ1-2; v_call: TRBV19; cdr3_aa: CASRRGRGDGYTF; cdr3_nt: TGTGCCAGTCGCAGGGGGCGCGGCGATGGCTACACCTTC
d_call: TRBD1; clone_size: many; j_call: TRBJ2-1; v_call: TRBV5-1; cdr3_aa: CASSEGQVRSNEQFF; cdr3_nt: TGCGCCAGCAGCGAAGGACAGGTGAGGTCGAATGAGCAGTTCTTC
d_call: TRBD1; clone_size: few; j_call: TRBJ1-4; v_call: TRBV28; cdr3_aa: CASTRTGVKEKLFF; cdr3_nt: TGTGCCAGCACCAGGACAGGGGTGAAGGAAAAACTGTTTTTT
d_call: .; clone_size: .; j_call: TRBJ2-1; v_call: TRBV18; cdr3_aa: CASSGDNEQFF; cdr3_nt: TGTGCCAGCTCAGGAGACAATGAGCAGTTCTTC
d_call: .; clone_size: .; j_call: TRBJ2-1; v_call: TRBV7-8; cdr3_aa: CASSLTTSPGEQFF; cdr3_nt: TGTGCCAGCAGCCTGACCACTAGCCCGGGTGAGCAGTTCTTC
d_call: TRBD2; clone_size: .; j_call: TRBJ2-1; v_call: TRBV3-1; cdr3_aa: CASSPLAGFYNEQFF; cdr3_nt: TGTGCCAGCAGCCCATTAGCGGGGTTCTACAATGAGCAGTTCTTC
d_call: .; clone_size: .; j_call: TRBJ2-3; v_call: TRBV30; cdr3_aa: CAWSIGGGGTDTQYF; cdr3_nt: TGTGCCTGGAGTATTGGGGGTGGCGGCACAGATACGCAGTATTTT
d_call: .; clone_size: few; j_call: TRBJ2-1; v_call: TRBV10-3; cdr3_aa: CAIKAGESYNEQFF; cdr3_nt: TGTGCCATCAAAGCAGGGGAGTCCTACAATGAGCAGTTCTTC
d_call: TRBD2; clone_size: .; j_call: TRBJ2-1; v_call: TRBV20-1; cdr3_aa: CSASRLAGGPGEQFF; cdr3_nt: TGCAGTGCTAGCCGACTAGCGGGGGGCCCCGGTGAGCAGTTCTTC
d_call: .; clone_size: few; j_call: TRBJ2-3; v_call: TRBV20-1; cdr3_aa: CSALAADGRTDTQYF; cdr3_nt: TGCAGTGCGCTAGCCGCTGACGGACGCACAGATACGCAGTATTTT
d_call: TRBD1; clone_size: .; j_call: TRBJ1-2; v_call: TRBV11-2; cdr3_aa: CASSREGANGYTF; cdr3_nt: TGTGCCAGCAGCCGAGAGGGGGCGAATGGCTACACCTTC
d_call: .; clone_size: many; j_call: TRBJ2-7; v_call: TRBV3-1; cdr3_aa: CASSQVALRTLYF; cdr3_nt: TGTGCCAGCAGCCAAGTCGCGCTTAGGACTCTGTACTTC